The present T cell receptor (beta chain) was sequenced within a study of identical twins. J lost 5 bases, V lost 0 bases, and 3 bases had no gene match. Germline V gives CDR1 LGHDT, CDR2 YNNKEL (reference sequence). There are 14 residues in the CDR3. Study results and limitations: Conclusions leaned on cross-sectional statistical analysis and did not track the same donors over time. There was an excess of low generation probability in the out-of-frame alpha sequences that twins shared.

Template switching added a universal primer site; cDNA carried unique molecular identifiers. TCRdb used MiXCR to reprocess the 5' RACE reads, holding one entry per CDR3 protein. Of under 900,000 distinct CDR3 sequences listed, about 12% are singletons. Only a few counts were recorded for this clonotype. As yet, its antigen is unknown. The same sample was also studied in work on yellow fever vaccine responses in identical twins. That source notes: Reported findings indicate that twins' vaccine T cell responses seemed partially convergent, partially personalized.

The sample consisted of PBMCs. The sequence was collected from a young woman in good health. The V and J genes are TRBV3-1 and TRBJ1-1, with 7 bases fitting TRBD1. CDR3 residues: CASSQEGGGTEAFF. The DNA for the CDR3 is TGTGCCAGCAGCCAAGAAGGGGGCGGAACTGAAGCTTTCTTT.